These 23 T cell receptor beta chains originate from one sample sequenced in a study of OX40 agonist ivuxolimab in advanced cancers. To prepare the library, the immunoSEQ multiplex PCR assay was applied. TCRdb took over this immuneACCESS table, retaining in-frame rearrangements with V and J assigned. Such tables are incomplete; in checked studies, under half of the missing clones stem from an unresolved V gene, and the remainder is unexplained. This sample holds more than 70,000 clones; approximately 88% were observed only once. 10% of the sample comes from the top ten. The sequencing here drew on CD4+ or CD8+ T cells sorted from blood, taken in a trial of the OX40 agonist ivuxolimab. The receptors were gathered from an adult with an advanced solid tumor such as melanoma, head and neck, liver or kidney cancer.

This clone came up once. The V call is TRBV29-1, the J call TRBJ2-5; tentative D call: TRBD1 (6 bases). The CDR3 is 14 residues long. The germline gives CDR1 SQVTM, CDR2 ANQGSEA. Deletions cut 7 bases from V and 4 bases from J, with 19 bases between. The CDR3 is CSADPTGLGETQYF. The CDR3 region has the DNA TGCAGCGCGGACCCTACAGGGTTAGGAGAGACCCAGTACTTC.

V usage is TRBV7-9 and J usage is TRBJ2-4, with no clear D. Germline assignment: CDR1 SEHNR and CDR2 FQNEAQ (reference sequence). This CDR3 comprises 15 residues. Trimming removed 5 bases at V and 9 bases at J, with 20 bases between. CDR3 region: CASSHAVGSESIQYF. CDR3 coding DNA: TGTGCCAGCAGCCACGCGGTAGGATCGGAAAGCATTCAGTACTTC.

The V gene is TRBV28, the J gene TRBJ2-1; D gene ambiguous. The CDR3 consists of 13 residues. Per germline, CDR1 MDHEN and CDR2 SYDVKM. Between the trimmed V and J ends, which lost 5 bases and 8 bases, there was a span of 13 bases. The chain's CDR3 is CASSPPDVDEQFF. The DNA for the CDR3 is TGTGCCAGCAGTCCCCCGGATGTGGATGAGCAGTTCTTC. The full variable domain, rest sourced from reference TRBV28 and TRBJ2-1, is DVKVTQSSRYLVKRTGEKVFLECVQDMDHENMFWYRQDPGLGLRLIYFSYDVKMKEKGDIPEGYSVSREKKERFSLILESASTNQTSMYLCASSPPDVDEQFFGPGTRLTVL.

This clone was observed a single time. This chain connects TRBV20-1 to TRBJ2-2, with 7 bases lining up with TRBD2. Germline trimming cut 5 bases from V and 8 bases from J; bases unmatched to any gene: 2. This CDR3 region has 11 residues. CDR1 is DFQATT, CDR2 SNEGSKA, per germline (reference sequence). CDR3 amino acids: CSAGGRGELFF. In nucleotides, the CDR3 is TGCAGTGCTGGCGGGAGAGGGGAGCTGTTTTTT.

The CDR3 nucleotides read TGTGCCAGCAGTGACACCGCGACCGGGACTAGCCTCCAAGAGACCCAGTACTTC. This translates into CASSDTATGTSLQETQYF. The J gene is TRBJ2-5, the V gene TRBV6-4; 9 bases map to TRBD2. The V gene end was trimmed by 2 bases and the J gene end by 1 base; junction bases not matched to a gene: 11. CDR1 and CDR2 from the germline V gene are MRHNA and SNTAGT. The CDR3 has 18 amino acids.

The genes are TRBV6-1 and TRBJ1-3; no clear D. Between the trimmed V and J ends, which lost 10 bases and 0 bases, there was a span of 13 bases. The CDR3 contains 14 residues. Germline V CDR1 and CDR2: MNHNS, SASEGT. CDR3 in amino acids: CATRTGGSGNTIYF. The CDR3 region has the DNA TGTGCCACCCGAACGGGAGGCTCTGGAAACACCATATATTTT.

The rearrangement links TRBV9 to TRBJ2-3; 10 bases fit TRBD2. CDR1 SGDLS and CDR2 YYNGEE come from the germline V gene. V dropped 3 bases and J dropped 4; count of bases not matched to a gene: 2. This CDR3 region has 14 residues. As DNA, the CDR3 is TGTGCCAGCAGCGAAAGCGGGAGGGCAGATACGCAGTATTTT. Translated, it gives CASSESGRADTQYF.

V is TRBV7-2 and J is TRBJ2-5; weak D call: TRBD2 (6 bases). Trimming shortened V by 3 bases and J by 5 bases, and 13 bases separated the two germline ends. Looked up from germline, CDR1 is SGHTA and CDR2 is FQGNSA. The CDR3 spans 14 residues. CDR3 nucleotide sequence: TGTGCCAGCAGCTTTAGCGGATGGGTGGAGACCCAGTACTTC. It encodes CASSFSGWVETQYF. Variable domain in full (rest from reference TRBV7-2 and TRBJ2-5): GAGVSQSPSNKVTEKGKDVELRCDPISGHTALYWYRQSLGQGLEFLIYFQGNSAPDKSGLPSDRFSAERTGGSVSTLTIQRTQQEDSAVYLCASSFSGWVETQYFGPGTRLLVL.

A single count supports this clone. The chain joins TRBV5-1 to TRBJ1-4, with TRBD1 matching over 11 bases. V shed 2 bases and J 7 bases; nucleotides not matched to a gene: 4. Germline V gives CDR1 SGHRS, CDR2 YFSETQ. The CDR3 runs to 15 residues. For the CDR3, the DNA is TGCGCCAGCAGCTTCCGGACAGGGGGCAGTGAAAAACTGTTTTTT. Amino acids: CASSFRTGGSEKLFF. The entire variable domain, with the rest obtained from reference TRBV5-1 and TRBJ1-4, is as follows: KAGVTQTPRYLIKTRGQQVTLSCSPISGHRSVSWYQQTPGQGLQFLFEYFSETQRNKGNFPGRFSGRQFSNSRSEMNVSTLELGDSALYLCASSFRTGGSEKLFFGSGTQLSVL.

The chain joins TRBV4-1 to TRBJ1-5; D is unresolved. V lost 4 bases to trimming and J lost 7 bases, with 11 bases between them. CDR3 length: 13 amino acids. Germline CDR1 is MGHRA and CDR2 is YSYEKL. CDR3 in DNA: TGCGCCAGCAGCCCCCAAGTATACCAGCCCCAGCATTTT. It translates to CASSPQVYQPQHF.

V usage is TRBV28 and J usage is TRBJ2-7; D call uncertain. From germline, CDR1 is MDHEN and CDR2 SYDVKM. CDR3 length: 16 residues. V lost 4 bases and J lost 2, with 18 bases in between. This chain's CDR3 is CASSSFSWAPAYEQYF. CDR3 DNA: TGTGCCAGCAGTTCATTTTCATGGGCCCCCGCCTACGAGCAGTACTTC.

The chain employs TRBV13 and TRBJ1-5; D not certain. V lost 5 bases to trimming and J lost 9 bases, with 8 bases between them. The length of the CDR3 is 11 residues. Germline values: CDR1 PRHDT, CDR2 FYEKMQ (reference sequence). The CDR3 nucleotides read TGTGCCAGCAGCCGCGGCGGGCCCCAGCATTTT. It yields the protein CASSRGGPQHF.

A single count supports this clone. V usage is TRBV2 and J usage is TRBJ2-5; TRBD1 matches at 8 bases. Germline CDR1 and CDR2: SNHLY and FYNNEI. This CDR3 contains 17 residues. The V gene end was trimmed by 8 bases and the J gene end by 4 bases; junction bases not matched to a gene: 18. CDR3 amino acids: CASEMGAQGDGPETQYF. CDR3 coding DNA: TGTGCCAGCGAAATGGGCGCACAGGGGGACGGTCCAGAGACCCAGTACTTC.

V usage is TRBV28 and J usage is TRBJ1-5, with D possibly TRBD1 on 6 matching bases. The CDR3 contains 15 residues. V was cut by 4 bases and J by 8 bases, with 18 bases left in between. Germline V gene sequence: CDR1 MDHEN, CDR2 SYDVKM. CDR3 region: CASSSQGRGAEPQHF. CDR3 nucleotides: TGTGCCAGCAGTTCTCAGGGGAGGGGCGCAGAGCCCCAGCATTTT.

The rearrangement uses TRBV2 and TRBJ1-2; possibly TRBD1 for D (5 bases). This CDR3 has 14 residues. Germline V lookup: CDR1 SNHLY, CDR2 FYNNEI. Trimming left V 2 bases short and J 4 bases short, with 11 bases between. This chain's CDR3 is CASSENRGFYGYTF. For the CDR3, the DNA is TGTGCCAGCAGTGAAAACCGGGGGTTCTATGGCTACACCTTC.

The chain couples TRBV5-1 to TRBJ2-7, with D possibly called TRBD1 or TRBD2 (5 bases each). Germline assignment: CDR1 SGHRS and CDR2 YFSETQ. This CDR3 spans 13 amino acids. The V gene lost 4 bases and the J gene lost 5 bases, with 13 bases spanning the gap. CDR3 protein: CASSPGTGHEQYF. CDR3 nucleotides: TGCGCCAGCAGCCCCGGGACCGGCCACGAGCAGTACTTC.

The J gene is TRBJ1-5, the V gene TRBV6-5; TRBD1 might be the D (5 bases). This CDR3 contains 13 residues. Germline-derived CDR1 and CDR2 are MNHEY and SVGAGI. Trimming shortened V by 7 bases and J by 4 bases, and 11 bases separated the two germline ends. CDR3 sequence (DNA): TGTGCCAGCACCCCAGGGCTGAATCAGCCCCAGCATTTT. Its protein is CASTPGLNQPQHF.

For this clone: Germline is not matched at one junction end, which may reflect a read error. For the CDR3, the DNA is TGTGCCAGCTCACCCGCAGGGGCTGTCTATGGCCACACCTTC. Its protein is CASSPAGAVYGHTF. This rearrangement joins TRBV18 to TRBJ1-2, with D possibly TRBD1 on 6 matching bases. The CDR3 covers 14 residues. Germline V CDR1 and CDR2: KGHSH, LQKENI.

This chain uses TRBV27 with TRBJ1-1; D is ambiguous. Trimming removed 8 bases at V and 2 bases at J, with 6 bases between. From germline, CDR1 is MNHEY and CDR2 SMNVEV (reference sequence). The CDR3 runs to 11 residues. The CDR3, as DNA: TGTGCCAGCCAGGCTAACACTGAAGCTTTCTTT. It specifies CASQANTEAFF.

This clone occurred a few times. The V gene is TRBV7-9, the J gene TRBJ1-5; D not resolved. The CDR3 is 15 residues long. Per the germline V gene, CDR1 is SEHNR and CDR2 is FQNEAQ (reference sequence). V shed 5 bases and J shed 0 bases, with 11 bases lying between them. CDR3 DNA: TGTGCCAGCAGCCCGGACGGCTATAGCAATCAGCCCCAGCATTTT. Translation: CASSPDGYSNQPQHF.

This clone showed up just a few times. The chain couples TRBV10-1 to TRBJ1-2; D not certain. CDR1 is WNHNN, CDR2 SYGVQD, per germline (reference sequence). The V and J ends lost 6 bases and 4 bases respectively, with 9 bases between them. This CDR3 has 12 residues. DNA for the CDR3: TGCGCCAGCAGCCACGGAACCTATGGCTACACCTTC. It codes for CASSHGTYGYTF.

The genes are TRBV5-1 and TRBJ1-2; 7 bases match TRBD1. The CDR3 loop spans 15 amino acids. Germline trimming cut 4 bases from V and 3 bases from J; bases unmatched to any gene: 9. CDR1 is SGHRS, CDR2 YFSETQ, per germline. This CDR3 reads CASSLHNRGDYGYTF. The CDR3 DNA sequence: TGCGCCAGCAGCCTACACAACAGGGGCGACTATGGCTACACCTTC.

This chain links TRBV7-9 with TRBJ1-3; 8 nucleotides agree with TRBD1. Per the germline V gene, CDR1 is SEHNR and CDR2 is FQNEAQ (reference sequence). J lost 4 bases, V lost 8 bases, and 7 bases had no gene match. The length of the CDR3 is 14 residues. CDR3 sequence reads: CASAQDRAGNTIYF. The CDR3 DNA reads TGTGCCAGCGCCCAGGACAGGGCCGGAAACACCATATATTTT.